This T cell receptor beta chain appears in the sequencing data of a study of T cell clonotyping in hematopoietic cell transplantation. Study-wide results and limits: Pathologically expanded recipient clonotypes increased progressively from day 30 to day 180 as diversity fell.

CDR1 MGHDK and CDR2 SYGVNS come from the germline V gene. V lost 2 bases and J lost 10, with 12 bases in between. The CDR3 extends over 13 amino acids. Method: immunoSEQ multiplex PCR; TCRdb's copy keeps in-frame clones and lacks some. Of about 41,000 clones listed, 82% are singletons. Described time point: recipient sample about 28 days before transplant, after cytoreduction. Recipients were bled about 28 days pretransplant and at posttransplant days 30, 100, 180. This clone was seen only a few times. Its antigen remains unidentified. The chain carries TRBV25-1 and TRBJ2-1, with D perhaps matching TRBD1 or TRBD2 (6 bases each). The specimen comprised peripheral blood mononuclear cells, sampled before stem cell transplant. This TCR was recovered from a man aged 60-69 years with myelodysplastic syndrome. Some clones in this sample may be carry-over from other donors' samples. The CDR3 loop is CASSEPGAREQFF. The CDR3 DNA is TGTGCCAGCAGTGAACCGGGGGCCAGGGAGCAGTTCTTC.